This record concerns one T cell receptor (beta chain) sequence. The CDR3 sequence is 15 residues long. With 6 bases removed from V and 3 bases from J, the gap between germline ends came to 17 bases. CDR1 is SNHLY and CDR2 is FYNNEI in the germline V gene. The data derive from a study of blood T cell repertoires in COVID-19. Study context: Some COVID-19 samples were acute and others convalescent; all came from the United States, Italy and Spain. The cDNA or gDNA used as material had been derived from T cells, B-cell-depleted T cells, or PBMCs.

Assay: immunoSEQ multiplex PCR; the TCRdb copy retains only in-frame clones and omits some. This table has about 200,000 clones, less than 85% appearing once. The receptor was isolated from a woman aged 70-85 years with acute or convalescent COVID-19. The chain joins TRBV2 to TRBJ1-1; weak D call: TRBD1 (6 bases). The sample taken for sequencing was peripheral blood. Here the CDR3 reads CASREQGLRDTEAFF. CDR3 DNA sequence: TGTGCCAGCAGGGAACAGGGATTAAGGGACACTGAAGCTTTCTTT. Filled out from reference TRBV2 and TRBJ1-1, the complete variable domain reads EPEVTQTPSHQVTQMGQEVILRCVPISNHLYFYWYRQILGQKVEFLVSFYNNEISEKSEIFDDQFSVERPDGSNFTLKIRSTKLEDSAMYFCASREQGLRDTEAFFGQGTRLTVV.